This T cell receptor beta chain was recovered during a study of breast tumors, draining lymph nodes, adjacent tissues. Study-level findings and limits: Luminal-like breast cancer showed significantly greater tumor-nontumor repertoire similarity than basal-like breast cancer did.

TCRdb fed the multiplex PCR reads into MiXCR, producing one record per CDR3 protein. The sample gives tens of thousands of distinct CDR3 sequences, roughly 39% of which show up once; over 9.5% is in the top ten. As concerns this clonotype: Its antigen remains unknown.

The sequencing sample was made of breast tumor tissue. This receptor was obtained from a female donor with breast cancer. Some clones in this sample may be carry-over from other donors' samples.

In DNA form, the CDR3 reads TGTGCCATCAGTGACAGGACAGGGTATGGCTACACCTTC. This gives the protein CAISDRTGYGYTF. The chain carries TRBV10-3 and TRBJ1-2; 8 bases align to TRBD1. The CDR3 is made up of 13 amino acids. V dropped 3 bases and J dropped 5; count of bases not matched to a gene: 2. Germline lookup yields CDR1 ENHRY and CDR2 SYGVKD.